This TCR beta chain was retrieved from a study of spatial heterogeneity in lung cancer. V was clipped by 0 bases and J by 6 bases, with 12 bases between them. There are 15 residues in the CDR3. Germline-derived CDR1 and CDR2 are MNHGY and SAAAGT. TCRdb recomputed calls from the 5' RACE reads with MiXCR, one row per CDR3 protein. The sample holds roughly 13,000 distinct CDR3 sequences, around 10% seen once. Ten or more counts support this clonotype. Time point in this sample: sample taken at primary tumor resection. Material for sequencing was whole RNA from tumor, nontumor lung or frozen PBMC, left unsorted.

Source: PBMCs, taken at surgery. The chain combines TRBV6-8 with TRBJ1-5, with a tentative D call TRBD1 (6 bases). This clonotype was obtained from a male donor with early-stage non-small cell lung cancer. CDR3 region: CASSYSKGGSQPQHF. The CDR3 DNA is TGTGCCAGCAGTTACTCGAAGGGGGGGAGTCAGCCCCAGCATTTT.